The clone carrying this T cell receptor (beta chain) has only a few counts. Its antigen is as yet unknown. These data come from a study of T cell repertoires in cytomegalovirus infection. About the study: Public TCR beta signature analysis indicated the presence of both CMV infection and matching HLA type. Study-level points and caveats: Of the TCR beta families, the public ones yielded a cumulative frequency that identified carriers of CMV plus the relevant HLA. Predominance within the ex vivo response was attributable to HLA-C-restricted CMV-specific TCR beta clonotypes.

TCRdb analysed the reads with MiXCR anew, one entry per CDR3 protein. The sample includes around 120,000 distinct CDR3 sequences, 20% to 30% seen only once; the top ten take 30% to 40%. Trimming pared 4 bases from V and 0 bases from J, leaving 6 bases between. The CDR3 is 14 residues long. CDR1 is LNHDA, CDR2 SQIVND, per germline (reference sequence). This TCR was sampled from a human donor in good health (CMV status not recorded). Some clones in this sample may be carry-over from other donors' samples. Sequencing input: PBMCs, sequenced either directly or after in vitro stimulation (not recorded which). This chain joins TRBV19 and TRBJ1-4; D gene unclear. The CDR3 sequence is CASSRAATNEKLFF. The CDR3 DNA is TGTGCCAGTAGTAGAGCCGCAACTAATGAAAAACTGTTTTTT.